In its sample, the clone carrying this T cell receptor beta chain was seen many times. What it recognizes is unknown. The same CDR3 is also encoded by other DNA sequences in this sample. This table comes from immunoSEQ multiplex PCR, and its TCRdb copy is limited to in-frame clones, with some not included. The table lists 950,000 to 1,200,000 clones, roughly 80% of them singletons. These data belong to a study of shared clonotypes between healthy human individuals. General study results and limits: In four donors, around 5.5% of naive CD4 clonotypes appeared in common. The four-donor shared clonotypes exceeded non-shared clonotypes in generation probability, with non-shared ones scoring lower.

The germline V gene has CDR1 MNHNS and CDR2 SASEGT. Between the trimmed V and J ends, which lost 5 bases and 1 base, there was a span of 5 bases. The CDR3 covers 12 residues. This receptor was identified in a man in his late teens or twenties in good health. Some clones in this sample may be carry-over from other donors' samples. The rearrangement uses TRBV6-1 and TRBJ1-2; TRBD1 is a possible D gene (5 bases). Sequencing was carried out using memory CD4+ T cells from PBMCs. The subset here: CD45RA-negative fraction. The CDR3 protein is CASSQGNYGYTF. In nucleotides, the CDR3 is TGTGCCAGCAGTCAGGGTAACTATGGCTACACCTTC.